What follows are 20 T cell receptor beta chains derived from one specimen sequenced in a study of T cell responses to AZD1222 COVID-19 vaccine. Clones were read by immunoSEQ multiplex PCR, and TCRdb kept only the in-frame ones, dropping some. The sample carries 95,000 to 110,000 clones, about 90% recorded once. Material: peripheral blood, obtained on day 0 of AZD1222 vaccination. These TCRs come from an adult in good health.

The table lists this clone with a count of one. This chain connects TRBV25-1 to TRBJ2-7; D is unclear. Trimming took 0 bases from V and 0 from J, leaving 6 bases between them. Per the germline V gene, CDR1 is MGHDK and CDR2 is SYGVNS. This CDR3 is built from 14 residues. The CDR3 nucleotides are TGTGCCAGCAGTGAATATCCAGCCTCCTACGAGCAGTACTTC. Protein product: CASSEYPASYEQYF.

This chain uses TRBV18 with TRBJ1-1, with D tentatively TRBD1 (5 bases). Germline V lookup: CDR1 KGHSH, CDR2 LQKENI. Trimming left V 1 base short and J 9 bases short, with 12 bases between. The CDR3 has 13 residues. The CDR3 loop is CASSPRWEGQAFF. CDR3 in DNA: TGTGCCAGCTCACCACGATGGGAGGGACAAGCTTTCTTT.

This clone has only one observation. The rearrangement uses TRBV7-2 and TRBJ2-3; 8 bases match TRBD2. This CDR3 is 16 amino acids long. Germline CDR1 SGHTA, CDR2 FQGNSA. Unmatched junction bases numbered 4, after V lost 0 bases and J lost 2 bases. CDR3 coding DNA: TGTGCCAGCAGCTTAGCCCCGGGGGGGTACACAGATACGCAGTATTTT. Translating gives CASSLAPGGYTDTQYF.

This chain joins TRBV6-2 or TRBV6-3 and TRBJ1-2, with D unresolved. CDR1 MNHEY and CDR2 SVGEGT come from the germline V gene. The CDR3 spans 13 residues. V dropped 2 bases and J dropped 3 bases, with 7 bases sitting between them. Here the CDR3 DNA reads TGTGCCAGCAGTTACGGGAGGTACTATGGCTACACCTTC. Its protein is CASSYGRYYGYTF.

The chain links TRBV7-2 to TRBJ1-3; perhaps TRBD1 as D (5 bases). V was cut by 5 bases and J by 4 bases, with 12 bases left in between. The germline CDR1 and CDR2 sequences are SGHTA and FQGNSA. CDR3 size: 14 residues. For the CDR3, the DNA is TGTGCCAGCAGCGTCAGGGCTACCGGAAACACCATATATTTT. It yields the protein CASSVRATGNTIYF.

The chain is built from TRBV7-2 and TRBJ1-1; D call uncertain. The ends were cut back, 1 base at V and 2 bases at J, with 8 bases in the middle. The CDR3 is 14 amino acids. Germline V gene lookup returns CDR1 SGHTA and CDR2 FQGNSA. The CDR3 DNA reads TGTGCCAGCAGCTTAGTTAAGGGAAACACTGAAGCTTTCTTT. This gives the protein CASSLVKGNTEAFF.

The CDR3 spells CASSHFSGGSYNSPLHF. CDR3 in DNA: TGTGCCAGCAGCCACTTCTCGGGAGGGTCCTATAATTCACCCCTCCACTTT. The V call is TRBV3-1 (or the pseudogene TRBV3-2), the J call TRBJ1-6; D gene ambiguous. This CDR3 has 17 amino acids. V lost 3 bases, J lost 1 base, and 13 bases lay in between. CDR1 and CDR2 from the germline V gene are LGHDT and YNNKEL (reference sequence).

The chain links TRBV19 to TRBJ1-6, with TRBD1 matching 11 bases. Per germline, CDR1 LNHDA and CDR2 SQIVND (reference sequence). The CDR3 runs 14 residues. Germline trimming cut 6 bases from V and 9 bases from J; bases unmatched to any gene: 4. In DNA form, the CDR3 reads TGTGCCAGTAGCCTGGGACAGGGGGGTTCACCCCTCCACTTT. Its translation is CASSLGQGGSPLHF. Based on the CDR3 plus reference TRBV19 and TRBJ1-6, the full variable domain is DGGITQSPKYLFRKEGQNVTLSCEQNLNHDAMYWYRQDPGQGLRLIYYSQIVNDFQKGDIAEGYSVSREKKESFPLTVTSAQKNPTAFYLCASSLGQGGSPLHFGNGTRLTVT.

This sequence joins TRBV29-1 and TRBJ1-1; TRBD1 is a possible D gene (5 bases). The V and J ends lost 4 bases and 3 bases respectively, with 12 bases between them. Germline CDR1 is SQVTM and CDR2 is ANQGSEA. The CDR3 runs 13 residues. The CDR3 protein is CSVALTADTEAFF. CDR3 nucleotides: TGCAGCGTTGCCTTGACAGCAGACACTGAAGCTTTCTTT.

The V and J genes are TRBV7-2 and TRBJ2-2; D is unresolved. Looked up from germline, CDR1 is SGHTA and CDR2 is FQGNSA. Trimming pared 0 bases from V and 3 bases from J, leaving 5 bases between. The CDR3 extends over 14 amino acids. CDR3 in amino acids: CASSLAQDTGELFF. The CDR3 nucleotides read TGTGCCAGCAGCTTAGCGCAGGACACCGGGGAGCTGTTTTTT.

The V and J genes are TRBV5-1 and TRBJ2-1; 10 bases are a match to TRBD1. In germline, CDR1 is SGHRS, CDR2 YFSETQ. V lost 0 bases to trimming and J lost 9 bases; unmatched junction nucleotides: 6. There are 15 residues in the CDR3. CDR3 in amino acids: CASSLAGQGTSEQFF. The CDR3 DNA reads TGCGCCAGCAGCTTGGCGGGACAGGGGACCAGTGAGCAGTTCTTC.

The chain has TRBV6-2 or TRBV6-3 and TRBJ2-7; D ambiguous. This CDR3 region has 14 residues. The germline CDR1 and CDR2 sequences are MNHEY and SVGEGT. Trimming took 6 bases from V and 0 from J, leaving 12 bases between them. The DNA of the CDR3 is TGTGCCAGCAGCTCCACTATGGGCTCCTACGAGCAGTACTTC. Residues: CASSSTMGSYEQYF.

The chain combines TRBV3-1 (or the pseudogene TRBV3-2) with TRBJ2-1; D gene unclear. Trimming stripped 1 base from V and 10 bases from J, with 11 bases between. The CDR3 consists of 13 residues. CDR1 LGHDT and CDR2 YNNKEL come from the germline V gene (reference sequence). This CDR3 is CASSQGRAREQFF. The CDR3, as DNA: TGTGCCAGCAGCCAAGGAAGGGCGCGGGAGCAGTTCTTC.

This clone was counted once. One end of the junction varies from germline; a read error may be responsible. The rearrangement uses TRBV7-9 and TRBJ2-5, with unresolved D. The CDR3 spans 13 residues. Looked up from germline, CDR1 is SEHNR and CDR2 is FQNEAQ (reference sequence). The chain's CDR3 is CASRLGSAETQYF. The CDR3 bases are TGTGCCAGCAGATTAGGGTCGGCGGAGACCCAGTACTTC.

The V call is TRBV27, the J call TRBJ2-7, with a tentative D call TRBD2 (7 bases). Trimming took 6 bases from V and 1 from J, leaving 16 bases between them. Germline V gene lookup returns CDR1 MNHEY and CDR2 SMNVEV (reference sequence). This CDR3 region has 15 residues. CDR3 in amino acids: CASSLRGDISYEQYF. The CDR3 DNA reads TGTGCCAGCAGCCTCCGGGGGGACATTTCCTACGAGCAGTACTTC.

CDR3 sequence reads: CASSDRRGPTPLHF. The CDR3 DNA sequence: TGTGCCAGCAGTGACCGCAGGGGGCCTACACCCCTCCACTTT. The genes are TRBV25-1 and TRBJ1-6; 8 bases map to TRBD1. In germline, CDR1 is MGHDK, CDR2 SYGVNS. V shed 3 bases and J 11 bases; nucleotides not matched to a gene: 6. This CDR3 contains 14 residues.

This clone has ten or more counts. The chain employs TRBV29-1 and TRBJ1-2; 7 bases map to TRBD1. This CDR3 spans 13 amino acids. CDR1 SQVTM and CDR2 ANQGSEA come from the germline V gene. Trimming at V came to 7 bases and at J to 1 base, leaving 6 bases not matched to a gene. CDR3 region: CSASTGINYGYTF. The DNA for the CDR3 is TGCAGCGCCTCGACAGGGATTAACTATGGCTACACCTTC.

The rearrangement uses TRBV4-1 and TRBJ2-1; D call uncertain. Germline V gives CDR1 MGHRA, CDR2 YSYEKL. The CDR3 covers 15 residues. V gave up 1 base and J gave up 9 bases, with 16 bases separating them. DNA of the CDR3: TGCGCCAGCAGCCAAGCTGTAAGGGTTCGCACTGAGCAGTTCTTC. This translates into CASSQAVRVRTEQFF.

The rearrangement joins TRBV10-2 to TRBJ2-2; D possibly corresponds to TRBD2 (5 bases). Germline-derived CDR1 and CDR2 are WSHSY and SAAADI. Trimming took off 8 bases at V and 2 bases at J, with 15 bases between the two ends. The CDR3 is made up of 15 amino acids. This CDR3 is CASGLGLANTGELFF. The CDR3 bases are TGCGCCAGCGGCCTCGGACTCGCTAACACCGGGGAGCTGTTTTTT.

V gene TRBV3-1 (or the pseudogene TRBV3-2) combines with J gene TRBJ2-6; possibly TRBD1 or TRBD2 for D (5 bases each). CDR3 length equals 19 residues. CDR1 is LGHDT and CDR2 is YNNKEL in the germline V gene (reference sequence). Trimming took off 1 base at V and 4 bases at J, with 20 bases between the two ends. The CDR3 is CASSQAGRGPKGGANVLTF. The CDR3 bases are TGTGCCAGCAGCCAAGCGGGACGGGGTCCGAAGGGCGGGGCCAACGTCCTGACTTTC.